This T cell receptor beta chain was captured by sequencing in a study of blood T cell repertoires in COVID-19. Study overall: Sources were T cells, B-cell-depleted T cells, or PBMCs; the material itself was cDNA or gDNA.

Method: immunoSEQ multiplex PCR; TCRdb's copy keeps in-frame clones and lacks some. Of 200,000 to 250,000 clones listed, around 90% are singletons. Living in roughly 25 US areas, the participants were between roughly 18 and 95 years of age. CDR3 length: 18 amino acids. V lost 1 base to trimming and J lost 3 bases, with 19 bases between them. CDR1 is MDHEN, CDR2 SYDVKM, per germline. The chain combines TRBV28 with TRBJ2-1; D not certain. Specimen: PBMCs or T cells enriched from blood (not recorded which). The clonotype was recovered from a woman under 40 with acute COVID-19. CDR3 nucleotides: TGTGCCAGCAGTTTATCCCAGCCCAGCCGTCCGGGCTACAATGAGCAGTTCTTC. Its translation: CASSLSQPSRPGYNEQFF.